The 18 T cell receptor beta chains below all came from one sample that was sequenced in a study of cytomegalovirus exposure and HLA in healthy donors. Vbeta (60) and Jbeta (13) primers were used in the PCR. Profiling relied on immunoSEQ multiplex PCR, and the TCRdb table lists in-frame clones only, not all of them. The sample contains more than 130,000 clones, about 74% of which appear only once. Material: PBMCs. The source of these receptors is a woman aged 50 to 65 in good health and CMV-seronegative.

The chain employs TRBV30 and TRBJ2-3; 7 bases match TRBD1. There are 15 residues in the CDR3. V was clipped by 7 bases and J by 1 base; unmatched bases: 11. Germline V CDR1 and CDR2: GTSNPN, SVGIG (reference sequence). CDR3 sequence (DNA): TGTGCCTTAGGGGGCAGCACCTTAGGCACAGATACGCAGTATTTT. This translates into CALGGSTLGTDTQYF.

J is TRBJ2-3 and V is TRBV19, with 9 bases identical to TRBD1. The CDR3 contains 16 residues. Germline trimming cut 9 bases from V and 5 bases from J; bases unmatched to any gene: 15. CDR1 and CDR2 (germline): LNHDA, SQIVND (reference sequence). CDR3 region: CASHTRGQGGKDTQYF. The CDR3 DNA follows: TGTGCCAGCCATACCCGGGGACAGGGAGGAAAAGATACGCAGTATTTT.

J is TRBJ2-2 and V is TRBV6-5; TRBD1 matches at 7 bases. Trimming cost V 6 bases and J 0 bases; bases outside gene matches: 1. This CDR3 comprises 14 residues. Germline V CDR1 and CDR2: MNHEY, SVGAGI. The CDR3 coding sequence is TGTGCCAGCAGACAGGGGTCGAACACCGGGGAGCTGTTTTTT. Residues: CASRQGSNTGELFF.

The V gene is TRBV5-1, the J gene TRBJ2-1, with a tentative D call TRBD1 (6 bases). This CDR3 contains 13 residues. CDR1 and CDR2 from the germline V gene are SGHRS and YFSETQ. V gave up 3 bases and J gave up 5 bases, with 9 bases separating them. In DNA form, the CDR3 reads TGCGCCAGCAGCTACGACAGGAACAATGAGCAGTTCTTC. This codes for CASSYDRNNEQFF.

This clone was counted between two and nine times. V usage is TRBV2 and J usage is TRBJ1-2; D is uncertain. V was pared by 11 bases and J by 3 bases, with 10 bases between. The CDR3 loop spans 11 amino acids. Per germline, CDR1 SNHLY and CDR2 FYNNEI. This chain's CDR3 is CASGGYYGYTF. The DNA for the CDR3 is TGTGCCTCAGGAGGGTACTATGGCTACACCTTC.

The V gene is TRBV7-2, the J gene TRBJ2-3; TRBD2 aligns across 8 bases. CDR1 and CDR2 from the germline V gene are SGHTA and FQGNSA. Germline trimming cut 5 bases from V and 6 bases from J; bases unmatched to any gene: 10. This CDR3 has 15 amino acids. The CDR3 DNA is TGTGCCAGCAGCCTGACCGGCGGGGGGTCGGATACGCAGTATTTT. The encoded protein is CASSLTGGGSDTQYF.

The V gene is TRBV19, the J gene TRBJ1-1; possible D gene TRBD1, 6 bases. V gave up 4 bases and J gave up 1 base, with 7 bases separating them. Germline assignment: CDR1 LNHDA and CDR2 SQIVND (reference sequence). The CDR3 sequence is 13 residues long. CDR3: CASSRTENTEAFF. CDR3 DNA sequence: TGTGCCAGTAGTAGGACAGAGAACACTGAAGCTTTCTTT.

The CDR3 DNA follows: TGTGCCAGCCGGTTTCAAGCGGGGGGGCAAGAGACCCAGTACTTC. This sequence encodes CASRFQAGGQETQYF. The chain is built from TRBV2 and TRBJ2-5, with TRBD2 matching 10 bases. The ends lost 8 bases at V and 2 bases at J; junction bases unmatched: 8. CDR1 and CDR2 (germline): SNHLY, FYNNEI. CDR3 length: 15 residues.

The chain couples TRBV7-2 to TRBJ2-1; the D gene is possibly TRBD2 (6 bases). With 2 bases removed from V and 5 bases from J, the gap between germline ends came to 10 bases. The CDR3 is made up of 14 amino acids. Germline-derived CDR1 and CDR2 are SGHTA and FQGNSA. The CDR3 reads CASSLNRRDNEQFF. Written as DNA, the CDR3 is TGTGCCAGCAGCTTAAACAGGAGGGACAATGAGCAGTTCTTC.

This clone was counted a few times. The rearrangement joins TRBV29-1 to TRBJ1-1, with 7 bases matching TRBD1. The germline CDR1 and CDR2 sequences are SQVTM and ANQGSEA. V was pared by 7 bases and J by 6 bases, with 8 bases of the junction left unmatched. The CDR3 is made up of 12 amino acids. CDR3 sequence (DNA): TGCAGCGCGGCACCACAGGGGTCTGAAGCTTTCTTT. Its translation is CSAAPQGSEAFF.

V is TRBV9 and J is TRBJ1-3, with D uncertain. The ends were cut back, 1 base at V and 0 bases at J, with 11 bases in the middle. CDR1 and CDR2 (germline): SGDLS, YYNGEE. The CDR3 consists of 16 residues. In DNA form, the CDR3 reads TGTGCCAGCAGCGTATTGGGGAGTGGCTCTGGAAACACCATATATTTT. Protein sequence: CASSVLGSGSGNTIYF.

This rearrangement joins TRBV27 to TRBJ1-1, with D hard to call. The ends were cut back, 5 bases at V and 1 base at J, with 8 bases in the middle. Germline CDR1 MNHEY, CDR2 SMNVEV (reference sequence). CDR3 size: 13 residues. For the CDR3, the DNA is TGTGCCAGCAGTGAACGCGGGAACACTGAAGCTTTCTTT. Translating it yields CASSERGNTEAFF.

J is TRBJ1-1 and V is TRBV11-3; D is perhaps TRBD1 (6 bases). The CDR3 sequence is 14 residues long. V was trimmed by 5 bases and J by 2 bases, leaving 12 bases between them. In germline, CDR1 is SGHNT, CDR2 YENEEA. CDR3 amino acids: CASSRGARNTEAFF. The CDR3 coding sequence is TGTGCCAGCAGCCGGGGGGCGCGAAACACTGAAGCTTTCTTT.

The chain is built from TRBV5-1 and TRBJ1-3; D is ambiguous. The V end lost 4 bases, the J end lost 4 bases, and 15 bases lay between the germline ends. Germline CDR1 and CDR2: SGHRS and YFSETQ. The CDR3 is made up of 15 amino acids. CDR3 nucleotide sequence: TGCGCCAGCAGCCTTGGAGGGAGTCAAGGAAACACCATATATTTT. It specifies CASSLGGSQGNTIYF.

The sample holds many counts of this clone. The V and J genes are TRBV25-1 and TRBJ1-1; D call uncertain. The CDR3 is 12 residues long. V was pared by 3 bases and J by 10 bases, with 12 bases between. Germline V lookup: CDR1 MGHDK, CDR2 SYGVNS. CDR3 DNA: TGTGCCAGCAGTGATTACTCTAACGGAGCTTTCTTT. This encodes CASSDYSNGAFF.

The chain combines TRBV7-9 with TRBJ1-1; no reliable D call. V lost 5 bases and J 5 bases, leaving 9 bases between the germline ends. The CDR3 spans 12 residues. Germline values: CDR1 SEHNR, CDR2 FQNEAQ (reference sequence). In nucleotides, the CDR3 is TGTGCCAGCAGCCCCGGTCTGACTGAAGCTTTCTTT. It is translated as CASSPGLTEAFF.

This clone has just one count. CDR3 nucleotide sequence: TGTGCCAGCAGCTTAGTGGGGCAGCCCAAAGAGACCCAGTACTTC. Amino acid sequence: CASSLVGQPKETQYF. The chain has TRBV7-2 and TRBJ2-5, with D possibly TRBD1 on 5 matching bases. CDR3 size: 15 residues. The V and J ends lost 1 base and 3 bases respectively, with 12 bases between them. Germline-derived CDR1 and CDR2 are SGHTA and FQGNSA.

J is TRBJ2-3 and V is TRBV5-4; D call uncertain. Trimming removed 3 bases at V and 0 bases at J, with 11 bases between. The V gene's germline CDR1 is SGHNT and CDR2 YYREEE (reference sequence). The length of the CDR3 is 15 residues. CDR3 DNA: TGTGCCAGCAGCTCTGCTGGGCTAAGCACAGATACGCAGTATTTT. This sequence encodes CASSSAGLSTDTQYF.